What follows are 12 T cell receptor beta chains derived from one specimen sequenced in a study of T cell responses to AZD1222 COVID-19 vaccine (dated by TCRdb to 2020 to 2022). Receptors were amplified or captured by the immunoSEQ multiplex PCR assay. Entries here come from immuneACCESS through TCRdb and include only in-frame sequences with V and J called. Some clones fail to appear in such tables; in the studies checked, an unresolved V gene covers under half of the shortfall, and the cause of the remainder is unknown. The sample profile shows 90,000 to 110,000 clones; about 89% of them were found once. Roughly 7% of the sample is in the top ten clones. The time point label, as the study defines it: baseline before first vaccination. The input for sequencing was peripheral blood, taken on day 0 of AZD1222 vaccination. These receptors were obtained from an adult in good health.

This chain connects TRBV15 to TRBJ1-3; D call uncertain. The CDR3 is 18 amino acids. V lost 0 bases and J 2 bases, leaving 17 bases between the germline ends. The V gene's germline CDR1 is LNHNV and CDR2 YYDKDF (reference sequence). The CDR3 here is CATSREIGGVSAGNTIYF. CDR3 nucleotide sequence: TGTGCCACCAGCAGAGAAATCGGTGGGGTTTCGGCTGGAAACACCATATATTTT.

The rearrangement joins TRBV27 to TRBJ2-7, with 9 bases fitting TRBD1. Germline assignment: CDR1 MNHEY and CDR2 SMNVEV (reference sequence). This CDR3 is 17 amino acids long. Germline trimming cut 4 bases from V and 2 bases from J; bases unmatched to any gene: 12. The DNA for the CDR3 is TGTGCCAGCAGTTCCGTAGCCGGGACAGGGAAGACCTACGAGCAGTACTTC. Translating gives CASSSVAGTGKTYEQYF.

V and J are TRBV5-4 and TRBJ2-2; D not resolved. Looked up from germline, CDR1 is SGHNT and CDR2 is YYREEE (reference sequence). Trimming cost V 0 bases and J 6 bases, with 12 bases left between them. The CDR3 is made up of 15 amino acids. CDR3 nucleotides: TGTGCCAGCAGCTTGGGGGCCAGCCAGCCCGGGGAGCTGTTTTTT. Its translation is CASSLGASQPGELFF.

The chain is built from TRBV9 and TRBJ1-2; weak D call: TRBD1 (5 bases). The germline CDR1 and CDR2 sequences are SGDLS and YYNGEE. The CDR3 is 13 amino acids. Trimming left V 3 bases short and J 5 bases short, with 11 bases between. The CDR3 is CASSATVGYGYTF. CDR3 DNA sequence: TGTGCCAGCAGCGCGACAGTAGGGTATGGCTACACCTTC. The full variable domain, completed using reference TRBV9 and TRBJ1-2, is DSGVTQTPKHLITATGQRVTLRCSPRSGDLSVYWYQQSLDQGLQFLIQYYNGEERAKGNILERFSAQQFPDLHSELNLSSLELGDSALYFCASSATVGYGYTFGSGTRLTVV.

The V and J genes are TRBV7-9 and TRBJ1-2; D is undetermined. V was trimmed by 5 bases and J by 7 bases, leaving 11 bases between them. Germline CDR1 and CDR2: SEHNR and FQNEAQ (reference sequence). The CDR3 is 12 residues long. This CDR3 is CASSPEVPGYTF. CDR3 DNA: TGTGCCAGCAGCCCTGAAGTCCCTGGCTACACCTTC.

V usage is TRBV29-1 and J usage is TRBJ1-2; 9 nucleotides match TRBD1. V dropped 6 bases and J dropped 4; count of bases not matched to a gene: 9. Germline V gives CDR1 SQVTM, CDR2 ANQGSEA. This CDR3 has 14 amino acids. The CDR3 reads CSVRTGVSGYGYTF. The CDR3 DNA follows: TGCAGCGTACGGACAGGGGTGTCGGGCTATGGCTACACCTTC.

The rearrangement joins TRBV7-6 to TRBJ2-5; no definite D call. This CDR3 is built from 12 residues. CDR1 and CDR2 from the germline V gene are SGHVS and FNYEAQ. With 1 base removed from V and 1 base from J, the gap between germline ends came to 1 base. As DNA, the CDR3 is TGTGCCAGCAGCTTAGGCCAAGAGACCCAGTACTTC. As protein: CASSLGQETQYF.

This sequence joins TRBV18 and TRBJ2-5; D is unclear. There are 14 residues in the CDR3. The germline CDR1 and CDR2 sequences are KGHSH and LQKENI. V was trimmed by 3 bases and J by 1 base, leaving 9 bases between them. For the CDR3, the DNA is TGTGCCAGCTCACCGCTCCGCCCCCAAGAGACCCAGTACTTC. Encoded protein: CASSPLRPQETQYF.

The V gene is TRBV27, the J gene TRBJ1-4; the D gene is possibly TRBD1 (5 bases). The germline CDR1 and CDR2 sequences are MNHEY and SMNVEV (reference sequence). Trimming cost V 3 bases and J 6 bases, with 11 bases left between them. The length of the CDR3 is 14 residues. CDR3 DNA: TGTGCCAGCAGTTTCGGGGGGTCAGATGAAAAACTGTTTTTT. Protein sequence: CASSFGGSDEKLFF.

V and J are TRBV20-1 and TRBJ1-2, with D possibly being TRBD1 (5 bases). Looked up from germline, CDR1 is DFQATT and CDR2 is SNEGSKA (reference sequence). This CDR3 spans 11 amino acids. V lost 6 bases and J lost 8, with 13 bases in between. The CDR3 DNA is TGCAGTGCCCCGGGACGGGGGGGCTACACCTTC. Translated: CSAPGRGGYTF.

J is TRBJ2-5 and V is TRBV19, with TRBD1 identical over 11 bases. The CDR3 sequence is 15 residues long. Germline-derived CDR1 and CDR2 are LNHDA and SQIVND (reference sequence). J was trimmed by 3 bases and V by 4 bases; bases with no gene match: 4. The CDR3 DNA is TGTGCCAGTAGTACCGGGACAGGGGGTGAAGAGACCCAGTACTTC. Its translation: CASSTGTGGEETQYF.

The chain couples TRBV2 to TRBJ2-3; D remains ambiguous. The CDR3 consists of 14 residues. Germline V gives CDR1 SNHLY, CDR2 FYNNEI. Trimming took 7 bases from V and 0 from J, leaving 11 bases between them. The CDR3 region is CASKVVLSTDTQYF. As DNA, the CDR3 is TGTGCCAGCAAAGTGGTCCTTAGCACAGATACGCAGTATTTT.